A selection of T cell receptor beta chains follows, all from one sample in a study of cytomegalovirus exposure and HLA in healthy donors. TCRdb's copy holds only in-frame clones and misses some; the assay was immunoSEQ multiplex PCR. The sample comprises roughly 200,000 clones, 70% to 80% of which are singletons, and around 4.3% rests with the top ten. The sample taken for sequencing was PBMCs. These receptors originate from a woman in her twenties or thirties in good health and CMV-seropositive. Both conserved end residues are part of each CDR3. The D gene is left open where the match is weak. Where a row states a size, it is once, few, many or the class of an expanded clone; other rows omit it.

j_gene: TRBJ1-5; v_gene: TRBV6-6; abundance: -; d_gene: -; CDR3nt: TGTGCCAGCAACCTGGCAGTCGTCAATCAGCCCCAGCATTTT; CDR3aa: CASNLAVVNQPQHF
j_gene: TRBJ1-5; v_gene: TRBV12-5; abundance: -; d_gene: TRBD1; CDR3nt: TGTGCTAGTGGTCTGGGGACAGGGATCGGCAATCAGCCCCAGCATTTT; CDR3aa: CASGLGTGIGNQPQHF
j_gene: TRBJ1-2; v_gene: TRBV5-8; abundance: -; d_gene: -; CDR3nt: TGTGCCAGCAGCCACGGCCAGGGCTACTATGGCTACACCTTC; CDR3aa: CASSHGQGYYGYTF
j_gene: TRBJ2-7; v_gene: TRBV15; abundance: -; d_gene: -; CDR3nt: TGTGCCACCAGCGGAGGGGGTTTTAGCGGCGGTACCTACGAGCAGTACTTC; CDR3aa: CATSGGGFSGGTYEQYF
j_gene: TRBJ1-5; v_gene: TRBV4-2; abundance: -; d_gene: -; CDR3nt: TGTGCCAGCAGCCAAAGGATAACAGATCATCAGCCCCAGCATTTT; CDR3aa: CASSQRITDHQPQHF
j_gene: TRBJ2-4; v_gene: TRBV4-1; abundance: -; d_gene: -; CDR3nt: TGCGCCAGCAGCCCGGGACACTTAGCCAAAAACATTCAGTACTTC; CDR3aa: CASSPGHLAKNIQYF
j_gene: TRBJ2-5; v_gene: TRBV2; abundance: -; d_gene: TRBD1; CDR3nt: TGTGCCAGCTGGGACAGGACCCAAGAGACCCAGTACTTC; CDR3aa: CASWDRTQETQYF
j_gene: TRBJ2-7; v_gene: TRBV5-4; abundance: few; d_gene: -; CDR3nt: TGTGCCAGCAGCTTGGGGGCGGGACTCGGCTCCTACGAGCAGTACTTC; CDR3aa: CASSLGAGLGSYEQYF
j_gene: TRBJ1-1; v_gene: TRBV7-9; abundance: once; d_gene: TRBD1; CDR3nt: TGTGCCAGCAGCTTTTACCGGGACAGGCCCGGTGAAGCTTTCTTT; CDR3aa: CASSFYRDRPGEAFF
j_gene: TRBJ1-4; v_gene: TRBV4-1; abundance: -; d_gene: TRBD1; CDR3nt: TGCGCCAGCACCCAAGAGGGGGCCCCTTCGTATGAAAAACTGTTTTTT; CDR3aa: CASTQEGAPSYEKLFF
j_gene: TRBJ2-1; v_gene: TRBV5-1; abundance: -; d_gene: TRBD1; CDR3nt: TGCGCCAGCAGCTTGGGGACAGGGACTCACAATGAGCAGTTCTTC; CDR3aa: CASSLGTGTHNEQFF
j_gene: TRBJ2-5; v_gene: TRBV30; abundance: few; d_gene: -; CDR3nt: TGTGCCTGGATTCCCTCCCGGGGGTTACAAGAGACCCAGTACTTC; CDR3aa: CAWIPSRGLQETQYF
j_gene: TRBJ2-7; v_gene: TRBV27; abundance: -; d_gene: TRBD1; CDR3nt: TGTGCCAGCAGTTTAGACAGGGAAGTCTACGAGCAGTACTTC; CDR3aa: CASSLDREVYEQYF
j_gene: TRBJ2-1; v_gene: TRBV5-1; abundance: -; d_gene: -; CDR3nt: TGCGCCAGCAGCTTGAGATATTCCACTAGGTCCTACAATGAGCAGTTCTTC; CDR3aa: CASSLRYSTRSYNEQFF
j_gene: TRBJ1-2; v_gene: TRBV4-3; abundance: few; d_gene: TRBD1; CDR3nt: TGCGCCAGCAGCCAGGACGGGACAGGCGATAACTATGGCTACACCTTC; CDR3aa: CASSQDGTGDNYGYTF
j_gene: TRBJ1-1; v_gene: TRBV7-8; abundance: -; d_gene: -; CDR3nt: TGTGCCAGCAGCTTACAGGAGAACACTGAAGCTTTCTTT; CDR3aa: CASSLQENTEAFF
j_gene: TRBJ1-3; v_gene: TRBV2; abundance: once; d_gene: TRBD1; CDR3nt: TGTGCCACCAGACAGGGCTCTGGAAACACCATATATTTT; CDR3aa: CATRQGSGNTIYF
j_gene: TRBJ1-2; v_gene: TRBV2; abundance: -; d_gene: -; CDR3nt: TGTGCCAGCAGTCCCACCAATAGCCGGAATGGCTACACCTTC; CDR3aa: CASSPTNSRNGYTF
j_gene: TRBJ2-5; v_gene: TRBV15; abundance: -; d_gene: -; CDR3nt: TGTGCCACCAGCAGAGATAGGGGCCAACCGACCCAGTACTTC; CDR3aa: CATSRDRGQPTQYF
j_gene: TRBJ2-7; v_gene: TRBV7-9; abundance: -; d_gene: TRBD2; CDR3nt: TGTGCCAGCAGCTTGGGACTAGCGGGCCCTTCCTACGAGCAGTACTTC; CDR3aa: CASSLGLAGPSYEQYF
j_gene: TRBJ2-5; v_gene: TRBV5-1; abundance: -; d_gene: TRBD2; CDR3nt: TGCGCCAGCAGCTTGGGTGATAGCGGGACTCAAGAGACCCAGTACTTC; CDR3aa: CASSLGDSGTQETQYF
j_gene: TRBJ2-1; v_gene: TRBV29-1; abundance: -; d_gene: -; CDR3nt: TGCAGCGTTGCGGGAAGGACCTACAATGAGCAGTTCTTC; CDR3aa: CSVAGRTYNEQFF
j_gene: TRBJ2-3; v_gene: TRBV6-1; abundance: -; d_gene: -; CDR3nt: TGTGCCAGCATCCTATACCCAGATACGCAGTATTTT; CDR3aa: CASILYPDTQYF
j_gene: TRBJ2-7; v_gene: TRBV7-6; abundance: -; d_gene: -; CDR3nt: TGTGCCAGCAGCGCACAGGGTTCGGAGCAGTACTTC; CDR3aa: CASSAQGSEQYF
j_gene: TRBJ1-1; v_gene: TRBV6-5; abundance: -; d_gene: -; CDR3nt: TGTGCCAGCAGCATAGACAGTTTAACGGGCACTGAAGCTTTCTTT; CDR3aa: CASSIDSLTGTEAFF
j_gene: TRBJ1-5; v_gene: TRBV4-1; abundance: -; d_gene: -; CDR3nt: TGCGCCAGCCAACCAAGACAGGCTAGCAATCAGCCCCAGCATTTT; CDR3aa: CASQPRQASNQPQHF
j_gene: TRBJ2-1; v_gene: TRBV29-1; abundance: -; d_gene: TRBD1; CDR3nt: TGCAGCGGAGGACAGGGGGCCGATGAGCAGTTCTTC; CDR3aa: CSGGQGADEQFF
j_gene: TRBJ2-2; v_gene: TRBV2; abundance: -; d_gene: TRBD2; CDR3nt: TGTGCCAGCAGTGAAGCGCTTAGCGGGGGGGCCGTTCCGGGCACCGGGGAGCTGTTTTTT; CDR3aa: CASSEALSGGAVPGTGELFF
j_gene: TRBJ1-2; v_gene: TRBV27; abundance: -; d_gene: TRBD1; CDR3nt: TGTGCCAGCAGTTTATTACCGGGGACAGGACACGGCTACACCTTC; CDR3aa: CASSLLPGTGHGYTF
j_gene: TRBJ2-1; v_gene: TRBV27; abundance: -; d_gene: -; CDR3nt: TGTGCCAGCAGTAAGGAGGGCCGGTCCTACAATGAGCAGTTCTTC; CDR3aa: CASSKEGRSYNEQFF
j_gene: TRBJ2-2; v_gene: TRBV6-5; abundance: once; d_gene: -; CDR3nt: TGTGCCAGCAGTTCAGACACCGCGAACACCGGGGAGCTGTTTTTT; CDR3aa: CASSSDTANTGELFF
j_gene: TRBJ2-7; v_gene: TRBV7-6; abundance: -; d_gene: TRBD1; CDR3nt: TGTGCCAGCAGCTTAGCTAGGACCGGGACAGGGAGCTACGAGCAGTACTTC; CDR3aa: CASSLARTGTGSYEQYF
j_gene: TRBJ1-2; v_gene: TRBV7-2; abundance: -; d_gene: TRBD1; CDR3nt: TGTGCCAGCAGCCCCTACGGGACAGGGGACGGCTACACCTTC; CDR3aa: CASSPYGTGDGYTF
j_gene: TRBJ2-2; v_gene: TRBV6-5; abundance: few; d_gene: -; CDR3nt: TGTGCCAGCAGTTACAAACACCCGAACACCGGGGAGCTGTTTTTT; CDR3aa: CASSYKHPNTGELFF
j_gene: TRBJ2-7; v_gene: TRBV4-1; abundance: few; d_gene: -; CDR3nt: TGCGCCAGCAGCCAAGTTTCAGGGGCTTCCTACGAGCAGTACTTC; CDR3aa: CASSQVSGASYEQYF
j_gene: TRBJ2-1; v_gene: TRBV4-3; abundance: few; d_gene: TRBD2; CDR3nt: TGCGCCAGCAGCCAAGACCGACTAGCGGGACGGCAGTTCTTC; CDR3aa: CASSQDRLAGRQFF
j_gene: TRBJ2-1; v_gene: TRBV2; abundance: -; d_gene: -; CDR3nt: TGTGCCAGCAGTTATCAGGCGGGACCTTCCTACAATGAGCAGTTCTTC; CDR3aa: CASSYQAGPSYNEQFF
j_gene: TRBJ2-7; v_gene: TRBV7-2; abundance: -; d_gene: -; CDR3nt: TGTGCCAGCAGCCGATGGGGCTGGGAGCAGTACTTC; CDR3aa: CASSRWGWEQYF
j_gene: TRBJ1-4; v_gene: TRBV5-1; abundance: -; d_gene: TRBD1; CDR3nt: TGCGCCAGCAGCTTGTGGATCGGGACAGGGGACGAAAAACTGTTTTTT; CDR3aa: CASSLWIGTGDEKLFF
j_gene: TRBJ1-1; v_gene: TRBV29-1; abundance: -; d_gene: -; CDR3nt: TGCAGCGGGGTACAGGGCGTACGAACTGAAGCTTTCTTT; CDR3aa: CSGVQGVRTEAFF
j_gene: TRBJ2-3; v_gene: TRBV7-9; abundance: -; d_gene: -; CDR3nt: TGTGCCAGCAGCTTCTCGTCTCGTCCGGAGTATTTT; CDR3aa: CASSFSSRPEYF
j_gene: TRBJ2-7; v_gene: TRBV7-6; abundance: -; d_gene: TRBD2; CDR3nt: TGTGCCAGCAGCCCCATAGCGGGACCGTACGAGCAGTACTTC; CDR3aa: CASSPIAGPYEQYF
j_gene: TRBJ2-3; v_gene: TRBV11-2; abundance: few; d_gene: TRBD2; CDR3nt: TGTGCCAGCAACCTCGGGGGGGGAGATACGCAGTATTTT; CDR3aa: CASNLGGGDTQYF
j_gene: TRBJ1-4; v_gene: TRBV18; abundance: -; d_gene: TRBD1; CDR3nt: TGTGCCAGCTCACCCGACAGGGGGAATGAAAAACTGTTTTTT; CDR3aa: CASSPDRGNEKLFF
j_gene: TRBJ2-1; v_gene: TRBV5-1; abundance: once; d_gene: TRBD2; CDR3nt: TGCGCCAGCAGCTTGGCCTCTAGCGGGAGGCACAATGAGCAGTTCTTC; CDR3aa: CASSLASSGRHNEQFF